This entry lists 31 T cell receptor beta chains sequenced from one sample in a study of blood T cell repertoires in COVID-19 (dated by TCRdb to the early 2020s). Library preparation was by the immunoSEQ multiplex PCR assay. Drawn from immuneACCESS, this table holds only the in-frame rearrangements with V and J called that TCRdb kept. Clones are partly lost; checked studies trace under half to an unresolved V gene and leave the rest unexplained. For this sample there are roughly 410,000 clones; around 89% appear just once. 1.5% to 1.8% of the sample goes to the ten largest clones. Specimen: peripheral blood. These receptors were collected from a woman in her thirties or forties with COVID-19, enrolled during active disease.

This clone was counted ten times or more. The chain combines TRBV5-1 with TRBJ2-5, with 7 bases lining up with TRBD1. Germline V gene sequence: CDR1 SGHRS, CDR2 YFSETQ. The trim removed 9 bases at V and 2 bases at J, leaving 10 bases unmatched. The length of the CDR3 is 14 residues. CDR3 residues: CATAPGQLQETQYF. CDR3 sequence (DNA): TGCGCCACCGCCCCGGGACAGCTACAAGAGACCCAGTACTTC.

CDR3 in DNA: TGTGCCAGCAGCCCGGGACAGGGGGACTATGGCTACACCTTC. Its protein product is CASSPGQGDYGYTF. This chain uses TRBV7-2 with TRBJ1-2, with 11 nucleotides matching TRBD1. Per germline, CDR1 SGHTA and CDR2 FQGNSA. J gave up 3 bases and V 5 bases, and 2 bases lay outside the gene matches. The CDR3 has 14 amino acids.

The gene calls are TRBV20-1 and TRBJ1-1; 8 bases line up with TRBD1. Germline V gene sequence: CDR1 DFQATT, CDR2 SNEGSKA (reference sequence). V was clipped by 3 bases and J by 1 base; unmatched bases: 1. CDR3 size: 13 residues. CDR3 nucleotide sequence: TGCAGTGCTAGTCAGGGGGCGAACACTGAAGCTTTCTTT. It specifies CSASQGANTEAFF.

V gene TRBV9 combines with J gene TRBJ1-3; weak D call: TRBD1 (6 bases). Germline V CDR1 and CDR2: SGDLS, YYNGEE. Trimming shortened V by 2 bases and J by 0 bases, and 12 bases separated the two germline ends. CDR3 length: 16 amino acids. DNA for the CDR3: TGTGCCAGCAGCGTTTCCCCAGGGGCCTCTGGAAACACCATATATTTT. This codes for CASSVSPGASGNTIYF.

The chain combines TRBV18 with TRBJ2-1; 10 nucleotides match TRBD1. Germline CDR1 KGHSH, CDR2 LQKENI. The CDR3 is 16 amino acids. The V and J ends lost 1 base and 6 bases, in that order; junction bases with no gene match: 6. The DNA for the CDR3 is TGTGCCAGCTCACCACAGACAGGGGGCTTCGCCAATGAGCAGTTCTTC. This gives the protein CASSPQTGGFANEQFF.

The chain joins TRBV28 to TRBJ1-2, with D maybe TRBD1 (5 bases). The germline gives CDR1 MDHEN, CDR2 SYDVKM. This CDR3 has 15 amino acids. V was cut by 5 bases and J by 4 bases, with 17 bases left in between. The CDR3 loop reads CASSPSPGRGYGYTF. CDR3 nucleotides: TGTGCCAGCAGTCCTAGCCCGGGGCGGGGCTATGGCTACACCTTC.

The chain is built from TRBV29-1 and TRBJ1-2; TRBD1 agrees at 9 bases. Germline V gene lookup returns CDR1 SQVTM and CDR2 ANQGSEA. V was clipped by 6 bases and J by 8 bases; unmatched bases: 1. The CDR3 has 10 amino acids. CDR3 sequence reads: CSVGQGGYTF. DNA for the CDR3: TGCAGCGTCGGACAGGGGGGCTACACCTTC.

Points on this clone: The junction departs from the called germline gene at one end, perhaps through a read error. The chain couples TRBV24-1 to TRBJ1-5; D call uncertain. The germline V gene encodes CDR1 KGHDR and CDR2 SFDVKD. CDR3 size: 17 residues. DNA for the CDR3: TGTGCCACCACTGATTTGCGTCCCGGGAAGGGCAATCAGCCCCAGCATTTT. This sequence encodes CATTDLRPGKGNQPQHF.

DNA of the CDR3: TGTGCCAGCAGTTACGACAGTCCCAGGAACACTGAAGCTTTCTTT. Residues: CASSYDSPRNTEAFF. V is TRBV6-5 and J is TRBJ1-1, with D possibly being TRBD1 (5 bases). With 2 bases removed from V and 1 base from J, the gap between germline ends came to 11 bases. Germline loops: CDR1 MNHEY, CDR2 SVGAGI. This CDR3 is 15 amino acids long.

The J gene is TRBJ1-1, the V gene TRBV28; D perhaps matches TRBD1 (5 bases). V dropped 3 bases and J dropped 3 bases, with 20 bases sitting between them. This CDR3 is built from 17 residues. The germline CDR1 and CDR2 sequences are MDHEN and SYDVKM. CDR3 nucleotide sequence: TGTGCCAGCAGTTTTAGTAGGGAGGTTCGGGGGGACACTGAAGCTTTCTTT. Its protein product is CASSFSREVRGDTEAFF.

The rearrangement links TRBV12-3 or TRBV12-4 to TRBJ2-1; D gene unclear. CDR3 size: 12 residues. The V and J ends lost 2 bases and 6 bases respectively, with 5 bases between them. The CDR3 coding sequence is TGTGCCAGCAGTTTAATCGGCAATGAGCAGTTCTTC. Translating gives CASSLIGNEQFF.

The rearrangement uses TRBV28 and TRBJ1-4; D gene ambiguous. The germline gives CDR1 MDHEN, CDR2 SYDVKM. The V end lost 5 bases, the J end lost 4 bases, and 8 bases lay between the germline ends. The CDR3 runs 13 residues. CDR3 sequence (DNA): TGTGCCAGCAGTATTACCGGTAATGAAAAACTGTTTTTT. Its translation is CASSITGNEKLFF.

The V call is TRBV9, the J call TRBJ2-7; a weak D match, TRBD2 (6 bases). From germline, CDR1 is SGDLS and CDR2 YYNGEE. The V end was cut by 2 bases, the J end by 1 base, with 7 bases between. The CDR3 contains 13 residues. The CDR3 DNA follows: TGTGCCAGCAGCGTGGGACTTTCCTACGAGCAGTACTTC. The encoded protein is CASSVGLSYEQYF.

This clone has a single count. The J gene is TRBJ2-3, the V gene TRBV11-2, with TRBD2 as a possible D gene (5 bases). Between the trimmed V and J ends, which lost 5 bases and 4 bases, there was a span of 19 bases. Germline CDR1 is SGHAT and CDR2 is FQNNGV. This CDR3 comprises 16 residues. The CDR3 is CASSPRLAREADTQYF. The CDR3 coding sequence is TGTGCCAGCAGCCCCCGGCTAGCCCGAGAGGCAGATACGCAGTATTTT.

V gene TRBV12-5 combines with J gene TRBJ2-2; the D gene is possibly TRBD2 (5 bases). Trimming cost V 3 bases and J 6 bases, with 29 bases left between them. Germline V gives CDR1 LGHNT, CDR2 FRNRAP. The CDR3 has 20 amino acids. CDR3 coding DNA: TGTGCTAGTGGTTTTTTCGCGTCCAACCCCTTCGAAAGGAGGCCCGGGGAGCTGTTTTTT. Protein: CASGFFASNPFERRPGELFF.

The chain is built from TRBV15 and TRBJ1-4; 10 nucleotides align to TRBD1. Germline V gene sequence: CDR1 LNHNV, CDR2 YYDKDF (reference sequence). The CDR3 contains 12 residues. The trim removed 3 bases at V and 12 bases at J, leaving 1 base unmatched. DNA for the CDR3: TGTGCCACCAGCAGGGACAGGGGGGAACTGTTTTTT. This encodes CATSRDRGELFF.

V is TRBV2 and J is TRBJ1-2; D gene ambiguous. V lost 3 bases and J lost 4, with 15 bases in between. Germline CDR1 SNHLY, CDR2 FYNNEI. The CDR3 sequence is 15 residues long. CDR3 sequence (DNA): TGTGCCAGCAGTGACGGACTGCCCGCGGGCTATGGCTACACCTTC. Its protein is CASSDGLPAGYGYTF.

The chain uses TRBV4-1 and TRBJ1-2; a weak D match, TRBD1 (5 bases). Between the trimmed V and J ends, which lost 1 base and 8 bases, there was a span of 11 bases. The CDR3 consists of 13 residues. CDR1 and CDR2 from the germline V gene are MGHRA and YSYEKL. The CDR3 spells CASSQGSGQGYTF. The DNA of the CDR3 is TGCGCCAGCAGCCAAGGTTCAGGGCAGGGCTACACCTTC.

The chain employs TRBV19 and TRBJ2-2, with TRBD1 matching 7 bases. The V gene's germline CDR1 is LNHDA and CDR2 SQIVND (reference sequence). The CDR3 spans 15 residues. Germline trimming cut 4 bases from V and 0 bases from J; bases unmatched to any gene: 2. Written as DNA, the CDR3 is TGTGCCAGTAGTACGGGACAGCCGAACACCGGGGAGCTGTTTTTT. Translated: CASSTGQPNTGELFF.

The V gene is TRBV5-6, the J gene TRBJ2-3; 7 nucleotides line up with TRBD2. CDR1 is SGHDT, CDR2 YYEEEE, per germline. The CDR3 is made up of 15 amino acids. Trimming at V came to 2 bases and at J to 2 bases, leaving 5 bases not matched to a gene. This chain's CDR3 is CASSFQRDNTDTQYF. The CDR3 DNA reads TGTGCCAGCAGCTTCCAGCGGGATAACACAGATACGCAGTATTTT.

The chain carries TRBV6-6 and TRBJ1-5; D remains unclear. This CDR3 region has 15 residues. Germline lookup yields CDR1 MNHNY and CDR2 SVGAGI (reference sequence). Trimming removed 8 bases at V and 5 bases at J, with 19 bases between. The CDR3 nucleotides read TGTGCCAGCGTTGGCGGGAGAGGGAAAGATCAGCCCCAGCATTTT. This sequence encodes CASVGGRGKDQPQHF.

This rearrangement joins TRBV5-4 to TRBJ2-5; 8 bases match TRBD1. The CDR3 is 14 amino acids. CDR1 and CDR2 (germline): SGHNT, YYREEE (reference sequence). Germline trimming cut 4 bases from V and 4 bases from J; bases unmatched to any gene: 6. The CDR3 sequence: CASSSGQGRETQYF. The CDR3 bases are TGTGCCAGCAGCAGCGGACAGGGAAGAGAGACCCAGTACTTC.

The J gene is TRBJ1-1, the V gene TRBV5-1; unclear D gene. Trimming shortened V by 0 bases and J by 10 bases, and 22 bases separated the two germline ends. The germline gives CDR1 SGHRS, CDR2 YFSETQ. CDR3 length equals 16 residues. The CDR3 spells CASSLEGVEKSSGAFF. The CDR3 bases are TGCGCCAGCAGCTTGGAAGGAGTGGAGAAATCGAGTGGAGCTTTCTTT.

The rearrangement uses TRBV5-1 and TRBJ2-1, with D possibly TRBD2 on 5 matching bases. This CDR3 is built from 15 residues. CDR1 SGHRS and CDR2 YFSETQ come from the germline V gene. The ends were cut back, 3 bases at V and 1 base at J, with 11 bases in the middle. CDR3 sequence reads: CASSSSAGSYNEQFF. The CDR3 DNA sequence: TGCGCCAGCAGCTCATCTGCGGGTTCCTACAATGAGCAGTTCTTC.

This sequence joins TRBV6-5 and TRBJ1-4, with D perhaps matching TRBD1 (6 bases). Germline values: CDR1 MNHEY, CDR2 SVGAGI. CDR3 size: 13 residues. V was shortened by 8 bases and J by 8 bases, with 15 bases between the two germline ends. The CDR3 DNA sequence: TGTGCCAGCGGTAACCGGGACACCGAAAAACTGTTTTTT. Encoded protein: CASGNRDTEKLFF.

This chain connects TRBV7-2 to TRBJ1-5, with 8 bases aligning to TRBD1. This CDR3 region has 15 residues. The trim removed 5 bases at V and 2 bases at J, leaving 5 bases unmatched. Germline assignment: CDR1 SGHTA and CDR2 FQGNSA. The CDR3 nucleotides read TGTGCCAGCAGCCCAGAGGGACAGGGCAATCAGCCCCAGCATTTT. Translating gives CASSPEGQGNQPQHF.

The chain recombines TRBV30 with TRBJ1-4; D is uncertain. The CDR3 runs to 13 residues. V was trimmed by 0 bases and J by 6 bases, leaving 8 bases between them. Germline lookup yields CDR1 GTSNPN and CDR2 SVGIG (reference sequence). CDR3 nucleotides: TGTGCCTGGAGTGTATTGAGGGATGAAAAACTGTTTTTT. Protein product: CAWSVLRDEKLFF.

The chain has TRBV6-6 and TRBJ1-2; TRBD1 matches at 8 bases. Germline V gene lookup returns CDR1 MNHNY and CDR2 SVGAGI (reference sequence). This CDR3 spans 15 amino acids. V was clipped by 8 bases and J by 8 bases; unmatched bases: 16. The CDR3 region has the DNA TGTGCCAGCTCTTCTGGACAGGGCCTAAACGGAGGCTACACCTTC. Protein sequence: CASSSGQGLNGGYTF.

V is TRBV4-3 and J is TRBJ1-4; TRBD1 agrees at 8 bases. The germline V gene encodes CDR1 LGHNA and CDR2 YSLEER. With 4 bases clipped from V and 5 bases from J, the junction kept 3 bases outside the gene matches. The CDR3 is 14 amino acids. This chain's CDR3 is CASSRDRRNEKLFF. The CDR3 region has the DNA TGCGCCAGCAGCCGGGACAGGCGGAATGAAAAACTGTTTTTT.

The chain links TRBV7-9 to TRBJ1-2, with D unresolved. The germline V gene has CDR1 SEHNR and CDR2 FQNEAQ (reference sequence). The CDR3 is 15 residues long. V dropped 1 base and J dropped 4 bases, with 13 bases sitting between them. In DNA form, the CDR3 reads TGTGCCAGCAGCTTAGGAGGGATTCTCCTCTATGGCTACACCTTC. Translating it yields CASSLGGILLYGYTF. Looking up the rest from reference TRBV7-9 and TRBJ1-2 gives the full variable domain: DTGVSQNPRHKITKRGQNVTFRCDPISEHNRLYWYRQTLGQGPEFLTYFQNEAQLEKSRLLSDRFSAERPKGSFSTLEIQRTEQGDSAMYLCASSLGGILLYGYTFGSGTRLTVV.

This clone has a handful of counts. The J gene is TRBJ2-1, the V gene TRBV7-2, with D uncertain. The germline V gene encodes CDR1 SGHTA and CDR2 FQGNSA. The CDR3 loop spans 15 amino acids. V was trimmed by 5 bases and J by 2 bases, leaving 13 bases between them. The CDR3 DNA follows: TGTGCCAGCAGCCCCTTTTTTGGAGCCTACAATGAGCAGTTCTTC. This gives the protein CASSPFFGAYNEQFF. The full variable domain, with the rest looked up from reference TRBV7-2 and TRBJ2-1, is GAGVSQSPSNKVTEKGKDVELRCDPISGHTALYWYRQSLGQGLEFLIYFQGNSAPDKSGLPSDRFSAERTGGSVSTLTIQRTQQEDSAVYLCASSPFFGAYNEQFFGPGTRLTVL.